The 4 T cell receptor beta chains given below trace back to one sample, sequenced in a study of regulatory T cells in long-lasting Graves disease. Construction of the TCR beta libraries employed iRepertoire HTBI primers in conjunction with Arm-PCR of CDR3 regions. MiXCR, run by TCRdb on the multiplex PCR reads, gives a single entry per CDR3 protein. This sample has around 330,000 distinct CDR3 sequences, with about 20% found just once. Time point meaning: newly diagnosed GD, antithyroid drugs for less than 3 months. RNA isolated from PBMCs was used to make the TCR library. This material consisted of peripheral blood mononuclear cells (PBMCs), taken at new diagnosis, from a patient treated with antithyroid drugs. These receptors were collected from a female donor with Graves disease.

This clonotype has a count of ten or more. The V gene is TRBV20-1, the J gene TRBJ2-3; TRBD2 matches 7 bases. The V gene's germline CDR1 is DFQATT and CDR2 SNEGSKA (reference sequence). The CDR3 consists of 15 residues. J was trimmed by 2 bases and V by 2 bases; bases with no gene match: 7. CDR3 in DNA: TGCAGTGCTAGATCAAGGGAGGGCCTCACAGATACGCAGTATTTT. Protein product: CSARSREGLTDTQYF.

This clonotype was seen only a few times. A read error may explain this, as a much larger clone is one base away. The chain couples TRBV12-3 or TRBV12-4 to TRBJ1-2, with D tentatively TRBD1 (5 bases). This CDR3 region has 14 residues. In nucleotides, the CDR3 is TGTGCCGGCAGTTTAGGGGCCAGCTCCTATGGCTACACCTTC. This codes for CAGSLGASSYGYTF.

This clonotype occurred many times. The chain recombines TRBV2 with TRBJ2-3; 13 positions agree with TRBD2. The CDR3 sequence is 18 residues long. Germline V lookup: CDR1 SNHLY, CDR2 FYNNEI. The V segment lost 1 base and the J segment 3 bases; nucleotides outside the gene matches: 7. The CDR3 coding sequence is TGTGCCAGCAGTGAAGGGACGTTGGGACTAGCGGGAACAGATACGCAGTATTTT. This translates into CASSEGTLGLAGTDTQYF.

The chain carries TRBV4-1 and TRBJ1-2; possible D gene TRBD1, 5 bases. The CDR3 runs to 16 residues. From germline, CDR1 is MGHRA and CDR2 YSYEKL. V was pared by 0 bases and J by 5 bases, with 16 bases between. The CDR3 loop is CASSQDSGPGIYGYTF. In DNA form, the CDR3 reads TGCGCCAGCAGCCAAGATTCGGGACCGGGAATATATGGCTACACCTTC.